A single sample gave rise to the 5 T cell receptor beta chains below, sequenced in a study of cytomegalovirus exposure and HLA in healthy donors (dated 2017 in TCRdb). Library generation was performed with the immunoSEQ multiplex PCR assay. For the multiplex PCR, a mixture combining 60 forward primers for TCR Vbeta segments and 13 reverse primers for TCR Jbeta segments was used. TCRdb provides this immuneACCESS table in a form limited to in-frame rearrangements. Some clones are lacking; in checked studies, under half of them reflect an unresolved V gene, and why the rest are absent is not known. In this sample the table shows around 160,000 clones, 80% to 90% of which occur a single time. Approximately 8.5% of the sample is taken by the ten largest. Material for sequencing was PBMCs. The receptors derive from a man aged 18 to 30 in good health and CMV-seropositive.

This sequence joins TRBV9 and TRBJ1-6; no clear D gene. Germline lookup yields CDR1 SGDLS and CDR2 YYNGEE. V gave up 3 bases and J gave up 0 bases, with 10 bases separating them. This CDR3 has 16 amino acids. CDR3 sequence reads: CASSAAVSSYNSPLHF. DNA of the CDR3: TGTGCCAGCAGCGCCGCGGTGAGCTCCTATAATTCACCCCTCCACTTT. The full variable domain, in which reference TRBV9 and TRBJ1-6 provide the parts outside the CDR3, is DSGVTQTPKHLITATGQRVTLRCSPRSGDLSVYWYQQSLDQGLQFLIQYYNGEERAKGNILERFSAQQFPDLHSELNLSSLELGDSALYFCASSAAVSSYNSPLHFGNGTRLTVT.

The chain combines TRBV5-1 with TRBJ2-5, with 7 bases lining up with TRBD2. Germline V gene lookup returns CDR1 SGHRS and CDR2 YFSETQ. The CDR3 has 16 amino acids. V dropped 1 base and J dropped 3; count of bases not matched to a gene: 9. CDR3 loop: CASSLSVGGTEETQYF. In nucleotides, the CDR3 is TGCGCCAGCAGCTTGTCAGTCGGGGGGACTGAAGAGACCCAGTACTTC.

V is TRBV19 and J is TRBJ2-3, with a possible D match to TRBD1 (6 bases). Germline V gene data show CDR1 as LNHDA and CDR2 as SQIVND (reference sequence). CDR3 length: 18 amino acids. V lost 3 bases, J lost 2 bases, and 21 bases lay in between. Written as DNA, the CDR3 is TGTGCCAGTAGTATGGCAGTCGGGTGGACAGAGACCACAGATACGCAGTATTTT. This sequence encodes CASSMAVGWTETTDTQYF.

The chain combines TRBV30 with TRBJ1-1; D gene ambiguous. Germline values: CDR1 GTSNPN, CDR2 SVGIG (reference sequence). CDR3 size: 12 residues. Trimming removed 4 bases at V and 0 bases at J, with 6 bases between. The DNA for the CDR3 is TGTGCCTGGACGAGGTTGAACACTGAAGCTTTCTTT. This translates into CAWTRLNTEAFF.

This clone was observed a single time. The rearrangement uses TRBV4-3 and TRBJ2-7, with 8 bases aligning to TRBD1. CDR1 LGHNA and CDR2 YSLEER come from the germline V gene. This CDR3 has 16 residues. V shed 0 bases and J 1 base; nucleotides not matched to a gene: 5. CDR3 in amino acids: CASSQEARGPSYEQYF. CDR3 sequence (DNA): TGCGCCAGCAGCCAAGAAGCCAGGGGGCCTTCCTACGAGCAGTACTTC.